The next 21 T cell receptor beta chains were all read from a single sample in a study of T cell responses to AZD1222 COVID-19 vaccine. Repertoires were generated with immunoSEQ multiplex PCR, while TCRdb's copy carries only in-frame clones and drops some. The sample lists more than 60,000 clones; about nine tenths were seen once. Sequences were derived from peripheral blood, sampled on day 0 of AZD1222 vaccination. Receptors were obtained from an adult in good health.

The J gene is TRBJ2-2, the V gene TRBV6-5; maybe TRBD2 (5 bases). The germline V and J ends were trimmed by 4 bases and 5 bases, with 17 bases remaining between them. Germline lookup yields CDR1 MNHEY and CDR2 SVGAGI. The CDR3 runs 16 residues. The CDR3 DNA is TGTGCCAGCAGTTCCCGACTCGGGGAGAGTACCGGGGAGCTGTTTTTT. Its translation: CASSSRLGESTGELFF.

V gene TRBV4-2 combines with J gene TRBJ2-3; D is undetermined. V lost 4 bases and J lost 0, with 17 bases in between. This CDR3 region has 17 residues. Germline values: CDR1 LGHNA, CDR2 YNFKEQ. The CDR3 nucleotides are TGTGCCAGCAGCCCGCTCTCGACGGACGCTAGCACAGATACGCAGTATTTT. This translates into CASSPLSTDASTDTQYF.

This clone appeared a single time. The CDR3 DNA is TGTGCCAGCAGTTACTCGGGTGGAACAGGAAGAACTGAAGCTTTCTTT. This encodes CASSYSGGTGRTEAFF. This chain connects TRBV6-5 to TRBJ1-1, with TRBD1 as a possible D gene (5 bases). The CDR3 spans 16 residues. Germline V CDR1 and CDR2: MNHEY, SVGAGI. V gave up 0 bases and J gave up 5 bases, with 16 bases separating them.

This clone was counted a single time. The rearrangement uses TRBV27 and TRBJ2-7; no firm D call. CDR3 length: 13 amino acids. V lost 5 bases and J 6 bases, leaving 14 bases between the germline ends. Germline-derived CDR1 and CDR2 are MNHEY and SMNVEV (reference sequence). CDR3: CASSLSPRGEQYF. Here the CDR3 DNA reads TGTGCCAGCAGTCTCTCCCCCCGTGGCGAGCAGTACTTC.

CDR3 residues: CAISERQTNQPQHF. For the CDR3, the DNA is TGTGCCATCAGTGAGCGGCAGACCAATCAGCCCCAGCATTTT. The chain joins TRBV10-3 to TRBJ1-5; D is unclear. V lost 2 bases, J lost 3 bases, and 8 bases lay in between. Germline CDR1 reads ENHRY; CDR2 reads SYGVKD. The CDR3 covers 14 residues.

CDR3: CASSLSGTLREQYF. DNA for the CDR3: TGTGCCAGCAGCCTTAGCGGGACCCTTAGGGAGCAGTACTTC. The chain recombines TRBV6-5 with TRBJ2-7, with TRBD2 matching 8 bases. Trimming took 6 bases from V and 7 from J; bases not matched to a gene: 11. Per germline, CDR1 MNHEY and CDR2 SVGAGI. The CDR3 runs 14 residues.

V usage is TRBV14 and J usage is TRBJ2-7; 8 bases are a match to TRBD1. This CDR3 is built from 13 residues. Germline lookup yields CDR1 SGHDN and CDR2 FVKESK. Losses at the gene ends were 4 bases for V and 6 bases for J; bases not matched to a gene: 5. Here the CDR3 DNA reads TGTGCCAGCAGCCTGGACAGGGTAGGCGAGCAGTACTTC. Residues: CASSLDRVGEQYF.

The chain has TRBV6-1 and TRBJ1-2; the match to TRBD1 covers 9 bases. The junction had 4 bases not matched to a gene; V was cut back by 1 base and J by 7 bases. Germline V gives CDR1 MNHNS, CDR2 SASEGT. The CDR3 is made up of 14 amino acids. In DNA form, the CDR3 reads TGTGCCAGCAGTGAAGGGGACAGGGTTTTTGGCTACACCTTC. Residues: CASSEGDRVFGYTF.

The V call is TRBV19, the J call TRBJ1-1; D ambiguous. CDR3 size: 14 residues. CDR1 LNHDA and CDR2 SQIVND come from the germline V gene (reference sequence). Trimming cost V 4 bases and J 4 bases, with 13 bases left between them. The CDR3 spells CASSRAGDSTEAFF. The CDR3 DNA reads TGTGCCAGTAGTAGAGCAGGCGATAGCACTGAAGCTTTCTTT.

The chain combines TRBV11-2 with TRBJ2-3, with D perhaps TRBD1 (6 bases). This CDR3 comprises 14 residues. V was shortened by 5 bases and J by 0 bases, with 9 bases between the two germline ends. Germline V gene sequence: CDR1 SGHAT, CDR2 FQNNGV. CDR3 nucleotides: TGTGCCAGCAGCCCAGACAGGAGCACAGATACGCAGTATTTT. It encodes CASSPDRSTDTQYF. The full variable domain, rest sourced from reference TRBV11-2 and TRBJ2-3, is EAGVAQSPRYKIIEKRQSVAFWCNPISGHATLYWYQQILGQGPKLLIQFQNNGVVDDSQLPKDRFSAERLKGVDSTLKIQPAKLEDSAVYLCASSPDRSTDTQYFGPGTRLTVL.

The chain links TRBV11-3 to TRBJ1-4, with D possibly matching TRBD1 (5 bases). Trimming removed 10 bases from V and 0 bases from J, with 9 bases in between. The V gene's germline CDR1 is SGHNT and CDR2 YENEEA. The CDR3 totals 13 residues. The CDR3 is CATTGSTNEKLFF. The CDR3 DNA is TGTGCCACTACAGGATCAACTAATGAAAAACTGTTTTTT.

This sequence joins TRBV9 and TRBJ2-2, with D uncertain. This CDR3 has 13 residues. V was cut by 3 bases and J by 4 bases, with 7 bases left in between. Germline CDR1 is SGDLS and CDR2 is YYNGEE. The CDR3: CASSANPTGELFF. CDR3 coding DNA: TGTGCCAGCAGCGCCAATCCCACCGGGGAGCTGTTTTTT.

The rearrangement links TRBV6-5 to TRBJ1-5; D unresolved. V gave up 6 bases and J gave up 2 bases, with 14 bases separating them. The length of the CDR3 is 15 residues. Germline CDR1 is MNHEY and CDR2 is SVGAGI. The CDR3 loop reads CASSPITGGNQPQHF. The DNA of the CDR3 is TGTGCCAGCAGCCCAATTACGGGAGGCAATCAGCCCCAGCATTTT.

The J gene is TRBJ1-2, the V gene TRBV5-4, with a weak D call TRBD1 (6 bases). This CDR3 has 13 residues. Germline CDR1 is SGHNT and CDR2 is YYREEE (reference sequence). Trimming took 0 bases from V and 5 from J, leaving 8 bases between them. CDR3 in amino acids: CASSLAGQYGYTF. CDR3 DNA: TGTGCCAGCAGCTTGGCAGGACAGTATGGCTACACCTTC. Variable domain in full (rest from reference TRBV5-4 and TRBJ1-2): ETGVTQSPTHLIKTRGQQVTLRCSSQSGHNTVSWYQQALGQGPQFIFQYYREEENGRGNFPPRFSGLQFPNYSSELNVNALELDDSALYLCASSLAGQYGYTFGSGTRLTVV.

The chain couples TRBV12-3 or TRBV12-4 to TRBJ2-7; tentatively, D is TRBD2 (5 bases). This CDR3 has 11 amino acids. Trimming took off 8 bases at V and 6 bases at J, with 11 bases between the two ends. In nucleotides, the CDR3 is TGTGCCAGCGGATATCTAGCCGAGCAGTACTTC. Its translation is CASGYLAEQYF.

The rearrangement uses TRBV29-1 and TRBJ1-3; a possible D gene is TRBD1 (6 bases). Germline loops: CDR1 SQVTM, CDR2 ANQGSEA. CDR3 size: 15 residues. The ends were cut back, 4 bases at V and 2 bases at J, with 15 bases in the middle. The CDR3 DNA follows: TGCAGCGTTGGTGACCCGGGGGCCGCTGGAAACACCATATATTTT. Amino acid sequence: CSVGDPGAAGNTIYF. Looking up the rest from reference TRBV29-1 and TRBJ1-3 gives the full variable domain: SAVISQKPSRDICQRGTSLTIQCQVDSQVTMMFWYRQQPGQSLTLIATANQGSEATYESGFVIDKFPISRPNLTFSTLTVSNMSPEDSSIYLCSVGDPGAAGNTIYFGEGSWLTVV.

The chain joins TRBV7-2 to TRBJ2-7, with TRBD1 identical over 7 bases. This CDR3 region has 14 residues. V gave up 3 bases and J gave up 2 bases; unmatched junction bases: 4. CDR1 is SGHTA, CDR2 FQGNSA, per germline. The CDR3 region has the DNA TGTGCCAGCAGCTTCCCGGGACAGACCTACGAGCAGTACTTC. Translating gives CASSFPGQTYEQYF.

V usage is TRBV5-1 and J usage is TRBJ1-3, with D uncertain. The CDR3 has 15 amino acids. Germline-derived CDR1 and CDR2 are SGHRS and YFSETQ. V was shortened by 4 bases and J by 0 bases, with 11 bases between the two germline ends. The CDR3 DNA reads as TGCGCCAGCAGCCGCACTTCGGACTCTGGAAACACCATATATTTT. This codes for CASSRTSDSGNTIYF.

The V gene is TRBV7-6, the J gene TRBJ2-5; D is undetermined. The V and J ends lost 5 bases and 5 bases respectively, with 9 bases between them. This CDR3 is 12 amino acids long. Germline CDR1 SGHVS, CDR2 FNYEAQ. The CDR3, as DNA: TGTGCCAGCAGCGCCTCTTTGGAGACCCAGTACTTC. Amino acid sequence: CASSASLETQYF.

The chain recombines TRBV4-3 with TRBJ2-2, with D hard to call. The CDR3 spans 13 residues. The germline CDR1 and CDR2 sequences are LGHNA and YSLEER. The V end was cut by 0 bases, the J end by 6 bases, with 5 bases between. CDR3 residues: CASSQDISGELFF. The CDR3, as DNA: TGCGCCAGCAGCCAAGATATTTCCGGGGAGCTGTTTTTT.

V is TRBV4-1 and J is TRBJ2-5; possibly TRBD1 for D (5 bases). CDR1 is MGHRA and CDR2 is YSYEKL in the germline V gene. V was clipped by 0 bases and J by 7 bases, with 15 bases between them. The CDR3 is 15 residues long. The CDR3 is CASSQDLRQGGTQYF. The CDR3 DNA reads TGCGCCAGCAGCCAAGATCTAAGGCAGGGTGGGACCCAGTACTTC.